This T cell receptor (beta chain) was recovered during a study of T cells in Graves' hyperthyroidism and ophthalmopathy (dated by TCRdb to the late 2010s). With regard to the full study: Peripheral blood samples were taken at the time of initial diagnosis, prior to any treatment. A discovery cohort of about a hundred patients, about 43 with Graves' ophthalmopathy and 55 to 65 with stable Graves' hyperthyroidism, was used to find distinguishing TCR V-J signatures. Following sampling, methimazole starting at 30 mg daily was given to hyperthyroidism patients, and high-dose intravenous methylprednisolone was given to ophthalmopathy patients. In addition, the study compared T-cell repertoires in thyroid tissue and in blood from five to seven Graves' hyperthyroidism patients. The paper reports TCR Vbeta CDR3 sequencing of roughly 140 peripheral blood samples: around 41 ophthalmopathy, around 80 hyperthyroidism and around 17 progressor patients. The roughly 100 discovery patients were randomly divided into training and test sets at a 7:3 ratio. Whether ophthalmopathy could be predicted prospectively was tested in an independent validation cohort made up of 18 to 20 hyperthyroidism patients plus 17 patients who later progressed to ophthalmopathy.

V is clipped by 4 bases and J by 4 bases, and the sequence between their germline boundaries is 15 bases long. The CDR3 has 15 amino acids, counting the end cysteine and phenylalanine. The retained sequence is limited to the CDR3, 45 bases, with the frame set at the first base. As encoded in the germline V gene, CDR1 is SGDLS while CDR2 is YYNGEE. Stable Graves' hyperthyroidism was defined as the absence of progression to ophthalmopathy over 18 months of follow-up. Hyperthyroidism patients were aged 18 to 65 years and newly diagnosed, with disease duration of less than 2 months. The study excluded patients with uncontrolled infections, other autoimmune diseases, pregnancy or lactation. Diagnoses were established on the basis of clinical symptoms, serum thyroxine and TRAb, thyroid ultrasound, and orbital computed tomography. PBMCs were separated from roughly 10 ml of fresh peripheral blood using Ficoll-Paque density gradient centrifugation. Trizol reagent was used to extract total RNA, and RNA quality was then checked on an Agilent 2100 Bioanalyzer.

The TCR beta CDR3 regions were amplified from the RNA transcripts. The TCR CDR3 was subjected to a first round of RT-PCR using the HTBI primer set and the Qiagen OneStep RT-PCR kit. Libraries were constructed in a second round of multiplex PCR, after which size selection and purification were carried out. Paired-end sequencing of the libraries was performed with 100 bp reads on an Illumina HiSeq2000. The source study handled its data this way. SOAPnuke was used to process the raw data, with reads discarded if the reads contained adapters or uncalled bases, had a mean Phred below 15, or lacked an exact constant-primer or identifier match. High-quality paired reads were merged using COPE v1.2.5, and each unique nucleotide sequence was defined as a clonotype. Clonotypes were aligned to IMGT TRBV, TRBD and TRBJ reference segments using MiTCR v1.1. Analysis was restricted to V-J combinations with a frequency above 0.0001, which covered roughly 99% of repertoires. The TCS score was defined as the ratio of F50 (clonal expansion) to E x V (chaos), calculated using BLOSUM62-based TCRdist between CDR3 peptides within each V-J. Welch's t-statistics and random forest reduced several hundred V-J features to 13, which were used in a naive Bayes classifier (R e1071). TCRdb cleaned the public reads at Q25 with fastp, built clones with MiXCR and kept in-frame beta chains. Merged by CDR3 protein, the rows form single entries marked with the most common genes and DNA. The V and J calls come from TCRdb's annotation, not from the publication. This sample has a few hundred thousand distinct CDR3 sequences in its table, and roughly an eighth of those were observed once. The ten top clones hold less than 6.5% of the sample.

Overall results and qualifications from the work: Blood samples also contained most of the expanded thyroid clonotypes (frequency above 0.001), which suggests that blood repertoires may reflect thyroid immune responses. No statistical method was used to set the sample size in advance, and investigators knew the group allocation. A 13 V-J signature model separated ophthalmopathy from stable hyperthyroidism, with about 90% sensitivity and roughly 81% specificity in cross-validation and 80%/75% in testing. In validation, the model predicted progression to ophthalmopathy a median of about 6.8 months before onset, with approximately 70% sensitivity and around 76% specificity.

This clonotype was observed a handful of times. Its antigen has not been determined. Per-nucleotide qualities are absent, and no much larger clonotype sits a single base away. The sequencing sample was made of blood. This TCR came from a young woman with Graves' hyperthyroidism. Recombination linked TRBV9 to TRBJ2-1, with an unclear D gene assignment. The CDR3 protein: CASSPADPRYNEQFF. In nucleotide form, the sequence is TGTGCCAGCAGCCCAGCCGACCCGCGGTACAATGAGCAGTTCTTC.